A selection of T cell receptor beta chains follows, all from one sample in a study of T cell responses to AZD1222 COVID-19 vaccine. Assay: immunoSEQ multiplex PCR; the TCRdb copy retains only in-frame clones and omits some. The repertoire includes around 86,000 clones, around 91% of them detected once, and around 8% sits in the top ten. The input for sequencing was peripheral blood, taken on day 0 of AZD1222 vaccination. The receptors derive from an adult in good health. The CDR3 runs from the conserved cysteine through the conserved F or W. The order of the fields is J gene, V gene, D gene, clone size, CDR3 length, CDR3 protein, CDR3 DNA. The D gene is left open where the match is weak. The listing skips clone size in some rows; elsewhere it reads once, few, many or a size class.

TRBJ2-5	TRBV11-2	.	.	14	CASSLLANQETQYF	TGTGCCAGCAGCTTGTTGGCGAACCAAGAGACCCAGTACTTC
TRBJ1-6	TRBV7-2	TRBD1	.	15	CASSLAGTGMSPLHF	TGTGCCAGCAGCTTAGCCGGGACAGGGATGTCACCCCTCCACTTT
TRBJ1-2	TRBV29-1	.	.	15	CSRYGPGRSGYGYTF	TGCAGCCGTTATGGACCGGGACGGTCCGGCTATGGCTACACCTTC
TRBJ2-7	TRBV14	.	.	15	CASSQDGARSYEQYF	TGTGCCAGCAGCCAAGATGGAGCCCGCTCCTACGAGCAGTACTTC
TRBJ1-2	TRBV13	TRBD1	.	16	CASSYKGARGLGGYTF	TGTGCCAGCAGCTACAAGGGGGCCAGGGGGCTTGGTGGCTACACCTTC
TRBJ2-2	TRBV7-2	TRBD2	.	19	CASSLGGTSGGLRTGELFF	TGTGCCAGCAGCTTAGGAGGGACTAGCGGGGGCCTGCGGACCGGGGAGCTGTTTTTT
TRBJ1-4	TRBV5-1	.	.	17	CASSLDVTRTAEEKLFF	TGCGCCAGCAGCTTGGATGTAACACGGACAGCGGAAGAAAAACTGTTTTTT
TRBJ2-5	TRBV5-1	.	few	12	CASRYGQETQYF	TGCGCCAGCAGATATGGGCAGGAGACCCAGTACTTC
TRBJ2-7	TRBV6-5	.	.	12	CASSQDLGEQYF	TGTGCCAGTTCCCAGGACCTGGGCGAGCAGTACTTC
TRBJ2-7	TRBV9	.	once	16	CASSPTPLGVGNEQYF	TGTGCCAGCAGCCCAACCCCCCTGGGGGTCGGGAACGAGCAGTACTTC
TRBJ1-4	TRBV6-5	.	once	15	CASSYSVGDGEKLFF	TGTGCCAGCAGTTACTCGGTCGGGGACGGGGAAAAACTGTTTTTT
TRBJ2-3	TRBV29-1	TRBD1	once	15	CSVGDRGLLTDTQYF	TGCAGCGTTGGGGACAGGGGATTACTCACAGATACGCAGTATTTT
TRBJ2-5	TRBV4-3	.	.	16	CASSPAGRTGQETQYF	TGCGCCAGCAGCCCGGCGGGACGAACAGGGCAAGAGACCCAGTACTTC
TRBJ1-1	TRBV5-1	.	.	15	CASSLGGGRNTEAFF	TGCGCCAGCAGCTTGGGTGGGGGCAGGAACACTGAAGCTTTCTTT
TRBJ1-5	TRBV12-3/TRBV12-4	.	.	13	CASSSNGGQPQHF	TGTGCCAGCAGTTCGAACGGGGGTCAGCCCCAGCATTTT
TRBJ1-4	TRBV7-3	TRBD1	.	15	CASSSSGQAPEKLFF	TGTGCCAGCAGCTCCTCCGGACAGGCGCCTGAAAAACTGTTTTTT
TRBJ2-3	TRBV19	.	.	14	CASRPRGGTDTQYF	TGTGCCAGTAGGCCGAGGGGGGGCACAGATACGCAGTATTTT
TRBJ2-7	TRBV2	.	.	13	CASSEQSAYEQYF	TGTGCCAGCAGTGAACAGTCCGCATATGAGCAGTACTTC
TRBJ1-1	TRBV27	.	.	15	CASSPGGGGRPEAFF	TGTGCCAGCAGCCCCGGGGGAGGTGGGAGGCCTGAAGCTTTCTTT
TRBJ1-2	TRBV4-3	.	.	13	CASSQDLGDGYTF	TGCGCCAGCAGCCAAGATCTAGGCGATGGCTACACCTTC
TRBJ1-1	TRBV18	.	.	15	CASSPEAGFHTEAFF	TGTGCCAGCTCACCAGAGGCAGGGTTCCACACTGAAGCTTTCTTT
TRBJ2-6	TRBV27	TRBD1	.	17	CASSFYRGYSGANVLTF	TGTGCCAGCAGTTTTTACAGGGGTTACTCTGGGGCCAACGTCCTGACTTTC
TRBJ1-2	TRBV6-1	.	.	14	CASSGSGQNYGYTF	TGTGCCAGCAGCGGTAGTGGACAGAACTATGGCTACACCTTC
TRBJ1-4	TRBV5-6	.	.	16	CASSFVRGRTNEKLFF	TGTGCCAGCAGCTTTGTGCGGGGCCGGACTAATGAAAAACTGTTTTTT
TRBJ1-1	TRBV4-1	.	few	16	CASSRVADSFNTEAFF	TGCGCCAGCAGCCGAGTGGCAGACTCCTTCAACACTGAAGCTTTCTTT
TRBJ1-1	TRBV9	.	.	14	CASSATPDTTEAFF	TGTGCCAGCAGCGCGACACCTGACACCACTGAAGCTTTCTTT
TRBJ2-3	TRBV7-2	TRBD2	.	13	CASSLVGLAEQYF	TGTGCCAGCAGCTTAGTTGGACTAGCGGAGCAGTATTTT
TRBJ2-7	TRBV21-1	.	.	14	CASSNGQGCYEQYF	TGTGCCAGCAGCAATGGACAGGGGTGCTACGAGCAGTACTTC
TRBJ1-5	TRBV18	TRBD1	.	17	CASSPQGTGASNQPQHF	TGTGCCAGCTCACCTCAAGGGACAGGGGCTAGCAATCAGCCCCAGCATTTT
TRBJ1-6	TRBV6-2/TRBV6-3	.	once	12	CASSNPVLPLHF	TGTGCCAGCAGCAACCCGGTTTTACCCCTCCACTTT
TRBJ2-3	TRBV7-3	TRBD2	once	19	CASSPRGLAGGSSTDTQYF	TGTGCCAGCAGCCCTCGCGGACTAGCGGGGGGGTCTAGCACAGATACGCAGTATTTT
TRBJ2-1	TRBV4-1	TRBD1	.	15	CPTSPQGAIYNEQFF	TGCCCCACCAGCCCACAGGGGGCAATCTACAATGAGCAGTTCTTC
TRBJ2-7	TRBV7-8	.	.	16	CASSLFRSGSSYEQYF	TGTGCCAGCAGCTTATTTCGGTCGGGGAGTTCCTACGAGCAGTACTTC
TRBJ1-2	TRBV7-2	.	.	13	CASSLGPGNGYTF	TGTGCCAGCAGCTTAGGACCGGGGAATGGCTACACCTTC
TRBJ1-6	TRBV12-1	.	.	15	CASSLSGTDDSPLHF	TGTGCCAGCAGCTTATCCGGGACGGACGATTCACCCCTCCACTTT
TRBJ2-5	TRBV7-8	.	.	14	CASLRTLYQETQYF	TGTGCCAGCCTTCGGACACTGTACCAAGAGACCCAGTACTTC
TRBJ1-2	TRBV11-1	TRBD1	.	15	CASSSSGTDDYGYTF	TGTGCCAGCAGCTCATCCGGGACAGACGACTATGGCTACACCTTC
TRBJ2-2	TRBV5-6	TRBD2	.	17	CASSLPHPGLVVGELFF	TGTGCCAGCAGCTTGCCTCACCCGGGACTAGTTGTCGGGGAGCTGTTTTTT
TRBJ2-3	TRBV5-1	.	.	13	CASSLGDKDTQYF	TGCGCCAGCAGCTTGGGGGACAAAGATACGCAGTATTTT
TRBJ2-2	TRBV6-1	.	.	13	CASSETFSGELFF	TGTGCCAGCAGTGAAACCTTTTCCGGGGAGCTGTTTTTT
TRBJ2-3	TRBV4-3	TRBD2	.	16	CASSQGGLAATDTQYF	TGCGCCAGCAGCCAAGGGGGACTAGCTGCCACAGATACGCAGTATTTT
TRBJ1-1	TRBV29-1	.	.	11	CSVEQYTEAFF	TGCAGCGTTGAACAGTACACTGAAGCTTTCTTT
TRBJ2-5	TRBV3-1/TRBV3-2	.	.	11	CASSQDWTQYF	TGTGCCAGCAGCCAAGATTGGACCCAGTACTTC
TRBJ2-7	TRBV11-2	.	.	18	CASSFPVYAPGKTREQYF	TGTGCCAGCAGCTTTCCCGTATACGCCCCCGGGAAAACCCGCGAGCAGTACTTC
TRBJ1-6	TRBV5-1	TRBD1	.	15	CASSLQGAVNSPLHF	TGCGCCAGCAGCTTACAGGGGGCGGTTAATTCACCCCTCCACTTT
TRBJ1-2	TRBV6-5	.	.	12	CATVRASYGYTF	TGTGCCACCGTTAGGGCAAGCTATGGCTACACCTTC
TRBJ2-3	TRBV7-3	.	.	15	CASSLNPRGTDTQYF	TGTGCCAGCAGCTTAAATCCCAGGGGCACAGATACGCAGTATTTT
TRBJ2-7	TRBV11-2	.	.	15	CASSLADTLSYEQYF	TGTGCCAGCAGCTTAGCAGACACGCTCTCCTACGAGCAGTACTTC
TRBJ2-7	TRBV7-2	.	.	16	CASSLGLQGDLYEQYF	TGTGCCAGCAGCTTAGGTCTGCAGGGAGACCTCTACGAGCAGTACTTC
TRBJ1-1	TRBV5-4	.	once	13	CASSLLEDTEAFF	TGTGCCAGCAGCTTGTTAGAGGACACTGAAGCTTTCTTT